The subject of this entry is one TCR beta chain. Assay used: immunoSEQ multiplex PCR; TCRdb lists only in-frame clones, some missing. The table lists approximately 600,000 clones, 90% to 95% of them singletons. This record comes from a study of shared clonotypes between healthy human individuals. V gave up 3 bases and J gave up 2 bases, with 5 bases separating them. Looked up from germline, CDR1 is SEHNR and CDR2 is FQNEAQ (reference sequence). The CDR3 is 12 residues long. Naive CD8 populations comprised CD45RO-negative cells positively selected for CCR7, excluding terminally differentiated effector memory CD45RA+ cells.

The TCR originated in a woman aged 25-40 years in good health. The specimen was naive CD8+ T cells sorted from blood. V and J are TRBV7-9 and TRBJ2-7, with D unresolved. The CDR3 bases are TGTGCCAGCAGCTTTCGGCCCTACGAGCAGTACTTC. Its protein product is CASSFRPYEQYF.